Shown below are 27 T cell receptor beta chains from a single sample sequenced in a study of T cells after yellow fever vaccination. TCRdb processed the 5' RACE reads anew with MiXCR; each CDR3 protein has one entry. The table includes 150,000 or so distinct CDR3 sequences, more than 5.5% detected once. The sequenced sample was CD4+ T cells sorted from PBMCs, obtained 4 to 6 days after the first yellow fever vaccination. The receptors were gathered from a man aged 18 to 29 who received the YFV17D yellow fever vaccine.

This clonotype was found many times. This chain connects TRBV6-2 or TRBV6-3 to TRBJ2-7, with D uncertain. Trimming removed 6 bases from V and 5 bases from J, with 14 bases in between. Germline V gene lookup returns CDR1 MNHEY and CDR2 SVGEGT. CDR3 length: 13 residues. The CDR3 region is CASRNTRLNEQYV. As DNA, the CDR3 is TGTGCCAGCAGAAACACCAGGTTAAACGAGCAGTACGTC.

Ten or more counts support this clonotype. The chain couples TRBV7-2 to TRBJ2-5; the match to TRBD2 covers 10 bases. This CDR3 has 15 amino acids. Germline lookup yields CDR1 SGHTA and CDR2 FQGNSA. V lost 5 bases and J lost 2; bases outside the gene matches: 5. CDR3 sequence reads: CASSITAGGQETQYF. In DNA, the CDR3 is TGTGCCAGCAGCATCACAGCGGGGGGGCAAGAGACCCAGTACTTC.

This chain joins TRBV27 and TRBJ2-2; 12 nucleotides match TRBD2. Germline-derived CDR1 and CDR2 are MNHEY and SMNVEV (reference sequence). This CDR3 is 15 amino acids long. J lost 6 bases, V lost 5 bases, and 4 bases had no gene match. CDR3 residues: CASSASGGAPGELFF. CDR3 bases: TGTGCCAGCAGTGCTAGCGGGGGGGCCCCCGGGGAGCTGTTTTTT.

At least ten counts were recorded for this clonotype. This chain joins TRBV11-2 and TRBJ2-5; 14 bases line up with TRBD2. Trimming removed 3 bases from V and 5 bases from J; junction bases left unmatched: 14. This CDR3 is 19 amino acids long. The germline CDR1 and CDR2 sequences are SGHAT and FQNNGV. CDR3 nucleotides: TGTGCCAGCAGCTTCCGACTAGCGGGGGGGCAGGCCTCGTCGGAGACCCAGTACTTC. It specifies CASSFRLAGGQASSETQYF.

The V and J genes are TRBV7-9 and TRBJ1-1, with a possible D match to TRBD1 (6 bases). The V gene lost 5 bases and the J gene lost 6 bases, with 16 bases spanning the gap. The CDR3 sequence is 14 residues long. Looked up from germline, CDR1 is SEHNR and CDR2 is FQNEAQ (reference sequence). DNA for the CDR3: TGTGCCAGCAGCCTACGACAGGTGGGGGCTGAAGCTTTCTTT. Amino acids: CASSLRQVGAEAFF.

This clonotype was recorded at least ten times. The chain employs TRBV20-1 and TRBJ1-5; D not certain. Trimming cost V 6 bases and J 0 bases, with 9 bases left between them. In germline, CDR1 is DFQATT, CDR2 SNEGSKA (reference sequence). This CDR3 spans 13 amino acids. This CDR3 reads CSAAEYSNQPQHF. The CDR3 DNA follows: TGCAGTGCGGCAGAATATAGCAATCAGCCCCAGCATTTT.

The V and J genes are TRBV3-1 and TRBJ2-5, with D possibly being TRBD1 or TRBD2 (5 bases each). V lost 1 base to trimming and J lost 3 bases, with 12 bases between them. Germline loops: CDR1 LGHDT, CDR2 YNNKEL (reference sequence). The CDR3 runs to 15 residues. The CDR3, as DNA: TGTGCCAGCAGCCAAGGGGGGACGGAGAAAGAGACCCAGTACTTC. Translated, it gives CASSQGGTEKETQYF.

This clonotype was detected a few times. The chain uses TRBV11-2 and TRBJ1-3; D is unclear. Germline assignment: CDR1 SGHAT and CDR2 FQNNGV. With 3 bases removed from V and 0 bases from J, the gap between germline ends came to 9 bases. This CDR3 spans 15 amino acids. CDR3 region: CASSFHRLSGNTIYF. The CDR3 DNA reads TGTGCCAGCAGCTTCCACAGACTCTCTGGAAACACCATATATTTT.

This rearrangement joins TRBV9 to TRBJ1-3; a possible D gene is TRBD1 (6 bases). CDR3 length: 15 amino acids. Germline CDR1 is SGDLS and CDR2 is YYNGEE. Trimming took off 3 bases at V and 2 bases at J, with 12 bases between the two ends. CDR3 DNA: TGTGCCAGCAGCGCCGCGCGGACAGCTGGAAACACCATATATTTT. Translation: CASSAARTAGNTIYF.

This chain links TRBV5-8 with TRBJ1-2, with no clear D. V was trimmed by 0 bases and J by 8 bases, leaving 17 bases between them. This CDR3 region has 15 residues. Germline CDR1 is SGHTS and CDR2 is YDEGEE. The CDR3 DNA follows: TGTGCCAGCAGCTTGGTTAGTACAGATCGATGGGGCTACACCTTC. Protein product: CASSLVSTDRWGYTF.

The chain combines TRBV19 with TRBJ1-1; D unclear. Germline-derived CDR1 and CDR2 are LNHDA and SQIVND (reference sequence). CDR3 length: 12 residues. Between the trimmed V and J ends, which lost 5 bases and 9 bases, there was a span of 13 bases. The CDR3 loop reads CASSLEHSKAFF. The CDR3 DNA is TGTGCCAGTAGTTTGGAACATTCTAAAGCTTTCTTT.

In DNA form, the CDR3 reads TGTGCCAGCAGCTTTTCCAGCGGGGGCTACAAAAACATTCAGTACTTC. Amino acid sequence: CASSFSSGGYKNIQYF. The chain employs TRBV7-2 and TRBJ2-4, with 8 bases identical to TRBD2. The CDR3 consists of 16 residues. V lost 3 bases to trimming and J lost 3 bases; unmatched junction nucleotides: 7. Germline V gene lookup returns CDR1 SGHTA and CDR2 FQGNSA.

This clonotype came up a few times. CDR3 coding DNA: TGTGCCAGCAGCTTAGTACAGATGACAGGCGATGGCTACACCTTC. This gives the protein CASSLVQMTGDGYTF. V and J are TRBV7-9 and TRBJ1-2, with TRBD1 as a possible D gene (6 bases). This CDR3 comprises 15 residues. Per germline, CDR1 SEHNR and CDR2 FQNEAQ (reference sequence). The V end lost 1 base, the J end lost 6 bases, and 15 bases lay between the germline ends.

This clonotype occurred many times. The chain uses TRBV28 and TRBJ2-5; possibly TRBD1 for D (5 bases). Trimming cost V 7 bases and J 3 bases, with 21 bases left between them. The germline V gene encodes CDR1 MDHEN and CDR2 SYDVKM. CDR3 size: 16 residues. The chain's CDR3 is CASIRLRGVKEETQYF. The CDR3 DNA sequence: TGTGCCAGCATCCGCTTAAGGGGCGTAAAAGAAGAGACCCAGTACTTC.

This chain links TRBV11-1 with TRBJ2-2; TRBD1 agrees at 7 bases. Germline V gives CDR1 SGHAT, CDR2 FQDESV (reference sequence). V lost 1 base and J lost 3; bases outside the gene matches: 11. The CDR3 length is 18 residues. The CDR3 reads CASSLVFTGQKDTGELFF. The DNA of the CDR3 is TGTGCCAGCAGCTTAGTCTTTACGGGACAGAAGGACACCGGGGAGCTGTTTTTT.

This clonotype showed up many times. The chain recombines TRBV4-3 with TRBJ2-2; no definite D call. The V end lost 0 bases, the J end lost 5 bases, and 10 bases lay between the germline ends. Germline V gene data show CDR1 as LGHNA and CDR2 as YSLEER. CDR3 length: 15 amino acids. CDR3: CASSQDRRGTGELFF. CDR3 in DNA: TGCGCCAGCAGCCAAGATCGACGCGGTACCGGGGAGCTGTTTTTT.

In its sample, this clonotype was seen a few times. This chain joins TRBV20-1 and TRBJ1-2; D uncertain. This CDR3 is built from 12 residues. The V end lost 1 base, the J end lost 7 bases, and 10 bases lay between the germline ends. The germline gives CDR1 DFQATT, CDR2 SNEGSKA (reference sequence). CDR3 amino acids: CSARARRGGYTF. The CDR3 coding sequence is TGCAGTGCTAGAGCCCGACGGGGTGGCTACACCTTC.

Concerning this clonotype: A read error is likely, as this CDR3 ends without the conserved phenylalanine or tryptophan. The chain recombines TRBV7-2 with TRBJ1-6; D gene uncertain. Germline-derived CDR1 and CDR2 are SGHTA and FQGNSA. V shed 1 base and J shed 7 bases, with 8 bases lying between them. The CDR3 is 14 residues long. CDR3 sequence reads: CASSLVLGNSPLHL. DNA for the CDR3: TGTGCCAGCAGCTTAGTGCTGGGGAATTCACCCCTCCACCTT.

In nucleotides, the CDR3 is TGTGCCAGCAGTGAATTCTGGACTAGCGGGGAAAGAGGTGAGCAGTTCTTC. This sequence encodes CASSEFWTSGERGEQFF. The genes are TRBV25-1 and TRBJ2-1; 12 nucleotides align to TRBD2. CDR1 MGHDK and CDR2 SYGVNS come from the germline V gene. There are 17 residues in the CDR3. The V segment lost 1 base and the J segment 9 bases; nucleotides outside the gene matches: 10.

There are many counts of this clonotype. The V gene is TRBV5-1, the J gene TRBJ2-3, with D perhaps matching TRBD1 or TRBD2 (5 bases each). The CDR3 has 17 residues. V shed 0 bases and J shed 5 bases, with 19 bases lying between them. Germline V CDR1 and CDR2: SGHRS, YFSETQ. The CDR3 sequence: CASSLGRQRGRRDTQYF. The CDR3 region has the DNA TGCGCCAGCAGCTTGGGACGACAGAGGGGACGGAGAGATACGCAGTATTTT.

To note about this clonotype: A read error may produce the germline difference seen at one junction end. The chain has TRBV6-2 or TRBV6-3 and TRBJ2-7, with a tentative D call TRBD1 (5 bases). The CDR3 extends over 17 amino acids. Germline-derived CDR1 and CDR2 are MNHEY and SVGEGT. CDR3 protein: CASSYLLGQPLSYEKYF. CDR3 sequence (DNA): TGTGCCAGCAGTTACCTTCTGGGGCAGCCTCTCTCCTACGAGAAGTACTTC.

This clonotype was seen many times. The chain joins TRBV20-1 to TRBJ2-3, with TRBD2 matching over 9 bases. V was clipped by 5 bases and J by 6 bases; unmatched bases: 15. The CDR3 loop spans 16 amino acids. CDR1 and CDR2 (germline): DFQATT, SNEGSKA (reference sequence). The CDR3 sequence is CSAERNSGGWGDTQYF. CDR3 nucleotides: TGCAGTGCTGAGAGGAATAGCGGGGGCTGGGGGGATACGCAGTATTTT.

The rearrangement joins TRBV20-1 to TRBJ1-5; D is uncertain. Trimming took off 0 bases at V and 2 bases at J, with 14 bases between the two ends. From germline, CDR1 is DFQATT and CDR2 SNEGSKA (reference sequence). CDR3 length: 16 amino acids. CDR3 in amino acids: CSARDYGHQGNQPQHF. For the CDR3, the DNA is TGCAGTGCTAGAGATTACGGGCATCAAGGCAATCAGCCCCAGCATTTT.

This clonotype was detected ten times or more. The CDR3 DNA reads as TGTGCCAGCAGCCCTAGACTAGCGGGGGGAAACCTCGGCAGCACAGATACGCAGTATTTT. Encoded protein: CASSPRLAGGNLGSTDTQYF. The V and J genes are TRBV4-2 and TRBJ2-3, with 13 bases lining up with TRBD2. Germline V gene data show CDR1 as LGHNA and CDR2 as YNFKEQ. This CDR3 has 20 residues. The V segment lost 4 bases and the J segment 0 bases; nucleotides outside the gene matches: 13.

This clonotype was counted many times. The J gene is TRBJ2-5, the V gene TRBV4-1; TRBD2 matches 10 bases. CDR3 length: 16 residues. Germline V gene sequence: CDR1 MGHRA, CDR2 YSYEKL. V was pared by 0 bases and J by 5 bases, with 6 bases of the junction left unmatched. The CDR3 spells CASSQDGSGGAETQYF. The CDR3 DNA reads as TGCGCCAGCAGCCAAGATGGGAGCGGGGGGGCTGAGACCCAGTACTTC.

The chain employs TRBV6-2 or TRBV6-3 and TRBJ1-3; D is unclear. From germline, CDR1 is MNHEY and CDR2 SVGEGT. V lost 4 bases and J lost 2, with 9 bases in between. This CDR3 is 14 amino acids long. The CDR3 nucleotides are TGTGCCAGCAGTTGGACCGAACCTGGAAACACCATATATTTT. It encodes CASSWTEPGNTIYF.

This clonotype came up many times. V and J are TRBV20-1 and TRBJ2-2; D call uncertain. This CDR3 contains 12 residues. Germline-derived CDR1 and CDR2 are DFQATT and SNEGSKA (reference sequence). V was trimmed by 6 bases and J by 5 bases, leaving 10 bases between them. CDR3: CSAMGNTGELFF. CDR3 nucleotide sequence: TGCAGTGCGATGGGGAATACCGGGGAGCTGTTTTTT.